This T cell receptor (beta chain) appears in the sequencing data of a study of CD8 T cells in ankylosing spondylitis. Whole-study results and caveats: Disease-linked clones reportedly showed significant enrichment in matched ankylosing spondylitis synovial fluid.

Libraries of TCR beta came from quantitative 5'-RACE with molecular barcodes. TCRdb re-derived calls from the 5' RACE reads in MiXCR, one entry per CDR3 protein. The data hold under 200,000 distinct CDR3 sequences, with around a tenth observed a single time. Many counts were recorded for this clonotype. No antigen is known for it. From germline, CDR1 is MNHEY and CDR2 SVGAGI. The ends were cut back, 1 base at V and 4 bases at J, with 14 bases in the middle. The CDR3 loop spans 16 amino acids. The sample comprised blood, either unsorted or a sorted T cell fraction (not recorded which). V gene TRBV6-5 combines with J gene TRBJ2-1; tentative D call: TRBD1 (5 bases). The sequence was collected from a male donor with ankylosing spondylitis or in good health (not recorded which). The CDR3 bases are TGTGCCAGCAGTTACTGGGGCGACAGCGAATACAATGAGCAGTTCTTC. Protein: CASSYWGDSEYNEQFF.